The 13 T cell receptor beta chains below all came from one sample that was sequenced in a study of glioma-infiltrating T cells. Amplification of TCR alpha and beta CDR3 regions from RNA used iRepertoire nested multiplex PCR. TCRdb fed the multiplex PCR reads into MiXCR, producing one record per CDR3 protein. The sample has over 90,000 distinct CDR3 sequences, around 28% seen once. The sample comprised glioma tissue, nonneoplastic brain tissue, or PBMCs (not recorded which). The receptors originated from a human donor with low-grade glioma or glioblastoma, undergoing nonglioma brain surgery, or in good health (not recorded which).

About this clonotype itself: A much larger clone lies one base from this, so it may be a read error. The chain uses TRBV19 and TRBJ2-1; 9 nucleotides agree with TRBD2. The CDR3 consists of 17 residues. Germline V gives CDR1 LNHDA, CDR2 SQIVND (reference sequence). The DNA of the CDR3 is TGTGCCAGTAGTCCGCTTCGTTTGCGGGGGGGCAACAATGAGCAGCTCTTC. Translated: CASSPLRLRGGNNEQLF.

Note on this clonotype: The missing conserved phenylalanine or tryptophan at the end of this CDR3 makes a read error likely. This rearrangement joins TRBV4-1 to TRBJ2-2; D is unresolved. CDR1 and CDR2 from the germline V gene are MGHRA and YSYEKL. CDR3 length: 15 amino acids. V lost 0 bases, J lost 6 bases, and 11 bases lay in between. The CDR3 protein is CASSQDVLVPGELFL. CDR3 coding DNA: TGCGCCAGCAGCCAAGATGTCCTAGTACCCGGGGAGCTGTTTTTA.

This clonotype was counted at least ten times. This chain uses TRBV6-1 with TRBJ1-2, with D unclear. Germline V lookup: CDR1 MNHNS, CDR2 SASEGT. The V and J ends lost 6 bases and 5 bases respectively, with 7 bases between them. The CDR3 totals 11 residues. The CDR3 loop is CASSSIYGYTF. The CDR3, as DNA: TGTGCCAGCAGCTCTATATATGGCTACACCTTC.

This clonotype was counted ten times or more. This chain links TRBV6-1 with TRBJ2-3; no clear D gene. The CDR3 spans 16 residues. V lost 6 bases and J lost 0, with 16 bases in between. Germline V gene lookup returns CDR1 MNHNS and CDR2 SASEGT. As DNA, the CDR3 is TGTGCCAGCAGGCGACCGAGTCTCGGTAGCACAGATACGCAGTATTTT. Encoded protein: CASRRPSLGSTDTQYF.

The rearrangement joins TRBV4-1 to TRBJ2-5, with 12 bases aligning to TRBD2. The CDR3 length is 17 residues. Trimming removed 6 bases from V and 4 bases from J; junction bases left unmatched: 12. Germline loops: CDR1 MGHRA, CDR2 YSYEKL. The CDR3 DNA is TGCGCCAGCAGACTCAATCCCCTAGCGGGAGGGGGAGAGACCCAGTACTTC. It translates to CASRLNPLAGGGETQYF.

Concerning this clonotype: An end of the junction differs from the germline gene, which may be a read error. J is TRBJ1-5 and V is TRBV5-4; D unclear. Germline CDR1 SGHNT, CDR2 YYREEE (reference sequence). The CDR3 is 16 amino acids. CDR3 DNA sequence: TGTGCCGGCAGCCAAGATCTTGTCGCGGGAAATCAGCCCCAGCATTTT. As protein: CAGSQDLVAGNQPQHF.

This clonotype was detected only a few times. CDR3 sequence: CASSRRNTDTQYF. CDR3 DNA sequence: TGTGCCAGCAGCCGACGCAACACAGATACGCAGTATTTT. This chain joins TRBV2 and TRBJ2-3; the D is unclear. V lost 6 bases, J lost 2 bases, and 9 bases lay in between. Germline V gene sequence: CDR1 SNHLY, CDR2 FYNNEI. The CDR3 has 13 residues.

Many counts were recorded for this clonotype. The rearrangement joins TRBV6-6 to TRBJ1-5; D is ambiguous. V gave up 4 bases and J gave up 2 bases, with 9 bases separating them. In germline, CDR1 is MNHNY, CDR2 SVGAGI (reference sequence). The CDR3 is made up of 14 amino acids. CDR3 sequence reads: CASSFASGNQPQHF. The CDR3 DNA follows: TGTGCCAGCAGTTTCGCGAGTGGCAATCAGCCCCAGCATTTT.

This clonotype has only a few counts. J is TRBJ2-2 and V is TRBV2; D is unclear. CDR3 length: 14 amino acids. Trimming shortened V by 7 bases and J by 4 bases, and 13 bases separated the two germline ends. Germline loops: CDR1 SNHLY, CDR2 FYNNEI. In nucleotides, the CDR3 is TGTGCCAGCATCCCCCTCGGCCTCACCGGGGAGCTGTTTTTT. Amino acid sequence: CASIPLGLTGELFF.

Comment on this clonotype: A much larger clone lies one base from this, so it may be a read error. The V call is TRBV4-3, the J call TRBJ1-1; D is undetermined. The CDR3 totals 13 residues. Germline CDR1 and CDR2: LGHNA and YSLEER. Trimming removed 0 bases at V and 6 bases at J, with 8 bases between. CDR3 region: CASSQDLEAEAFF. The CDR3, as DNA: TGCGCCAGCAGCCAAGATCTGGAGGCTGAAGCTTTCTTT.

This clonotype was observed a handful of times. This sequence joins TRBV12-3 or TRBV12-4 and TRBJ2-3; the D is unclear. Deletions cut 7 bases from V and 5 bases from J, with 13 bases between. CDR3 length equals 13 residues. In DNA form, the CDR3 reads TGTGCCAGCACAATCCTCGAGAAAGATACGCAGTATTTT. Protein: CASTILEKDTQYF.

This clonotype was observed a single time. Given a much more abundant clone one base away, this may be a read error. V usage is TRBV7-2 and J usage is TRBJ1-5, with D maybe TRBD1 (5 bases). CDR1 is SGHTA, CDR2 FQGNSA, per germline. The CDR3 is 15 amino acids. CDR3 sequence: CASSLGEGVNQTQHF. The CDR3 coding sequence is TGTGCCAGCAGCTTAGGAGAAGGGGTCAATCAGACCCAGCATTTT.

Of note for this clonotype: The conserved phenylalanine or tryptophan normally closing the CDR3 is absent here, so this likely arose from a read error. The limits of the CDR3 on the DNA are not certain, so only TCRdb's listed CDR3 is given. V and J are TRBV20-1 and TRBJ1-2; the D call of TRBD1 is as the table states it, not checked on the DNA. The CDR3 has 11 residues if both end residues are counted. CDR1 DFQATT and CDR2 SNEGSKA come from the germline V gene (reference sequence). The CDR3 is CSAREGGQPTL.